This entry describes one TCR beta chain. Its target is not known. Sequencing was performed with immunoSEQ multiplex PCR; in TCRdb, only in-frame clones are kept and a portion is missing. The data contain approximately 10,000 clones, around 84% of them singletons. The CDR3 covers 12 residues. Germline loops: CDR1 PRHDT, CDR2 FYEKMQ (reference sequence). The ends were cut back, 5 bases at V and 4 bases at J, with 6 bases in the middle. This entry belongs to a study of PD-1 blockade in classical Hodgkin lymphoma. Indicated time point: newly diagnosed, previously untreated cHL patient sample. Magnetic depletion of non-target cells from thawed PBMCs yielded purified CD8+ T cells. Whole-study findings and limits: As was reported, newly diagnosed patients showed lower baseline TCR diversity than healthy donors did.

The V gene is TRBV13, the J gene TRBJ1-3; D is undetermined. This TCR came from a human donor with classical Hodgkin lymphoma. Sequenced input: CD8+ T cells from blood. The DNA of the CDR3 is TGTGCCAGCAGCATCAGGGGAAACACCATATATTTT. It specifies CASSIRGNTIYF. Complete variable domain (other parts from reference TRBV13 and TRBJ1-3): AAGVIQSPRHLIKEKRETATLKCYPIPRHDTVYWYQQGPGQDPQFLISFYEKMQSDKGSIPDRFSAQQFSDYHSELNMSSLELGDSALYFCASSIRGNTIYFGEGSWLTVV.